This T cell receptor beta chain came from a study of response to subunit inactivated influenza vaccine. Broader study findings: T cells newly recruited by each seasonal influenza vaccination are few, the authors suggested.

The J segment lost 8 bases and the V segment lost 4 bases, leaving 6 bases of the junction unmatched. CDR3 length equals 15 residues. Germline lookup yields CDR1 SGHRS and CDR2 YFSETQ. Notes on this clonotype: Antigen specificity is unknown.

MiXCR was run by TCRdb on the RT-PCR reads, yielding one entry per CDR3 protein. Of about 830,000 distinct CDR3 sequences in the sample, about 18% are singletons; the top ten hold about a tenth. This clonotype was sampled from a man in his fifties or sixties who received an inactivated influenza vaccine. The chain uses TRBV5-1 and TRBJ2-1, with 13 bases aligning to TRBD2. The material was PBMCs from blood, obtained 5 days after vaccination. CDR3 sequence (DNA): TGCGCCAGCAGCGCCACTAGCGGGGGGGCCTATGAGCAGTTCTTC. It codes for CASSATSGGAYEQFF.